Following are 10 T cell receptor beta chains from one sample sequenced in a study of cytomegalovirus exposure and HLA in healthy donors. The PCR employed 60 Vbeta primers together with 13 Jbeta primers. Only in-frame clones appear in the TCRdb table, and some are missing; sequencing was by immunoSEQ multiplex PCR. The sample carries approximately 59,000 clones, roughly two thirds recorded once. The specimen sequenced was PBMCs. The receptors originated from a man aged 25-45 years in good health and CMV-seronegative.

This clone has more than one count but fewer than ten. The chain combines TRBV13 with TRBJ1-4, with D unresolved. CDR3 length: 14 residues. Trimming removed 6 bases at V and 5 bases at J, with 13 bases between. Germline loops: CDR1 PRHDT, CDR2 FYEKMQ (reference sequence). The CDR3 region is CASRPEGRNEKLFF. In DNA, the CDR3 is TGTGCCAGCAGACCGGAGGGCCGGAATGAAAAACTGTTTTTT.

This clone was seen a few times. The V call is TRBV5-1, the J call TRBJ2-5; tentative D call: TRBD2 (6 bases). Germline assignment: CDR1 SGHRS and CDR2 YFSETQ. The CDR3 totals 15 residues. Trimming removed 0 bases from V and 7 bases from J, with 16 bases in between. The CDR3 loop is CASSLDFRDGGTQYF. The CDR3 region has the DNA TGCGCCAGCAGCTTGGACTTCCGGGACGGGGGGACCCAGTACTTC.

This clone was counted a single time. V and J are TRBV7-2 and TRBJ2-3; TRBD2 matches 7 bases. The trim removed 1 base at V and 14 bases at J, leaving 9 bases unmatched. Germline V CDR1 and CDR2: SGHTA, FQGNSA. The CDR3 sequence is 13 residues long. CDR3 bases: TGTGCCAGCAGCTTAGTAGGACTAGTCGAACTGTATTTT. Translating gives CASSLVGLVELYF.

The genes are TRBV6-1 and TRBJ2-7, with TRBD2 matching over 8 bases. V dropped 1 base and J dropped 3; count of bases not matched to a gene: 5. The germline CDR1 and CDR2 sequences are MNHNS and SASEGT. The CDR3 is 15 amino acids. The CDR3 loop reads CASSEEVAGSYEQYF. The CDR3 DNA reads as TGTGCCAGCAGTGAAGAGGTAGCGGGGAGCTACGAGCAGTACTTC.

This sequence joins TRBV30 and TRBJ2-1, with TRBD1 identical over 7 bases. CDR3 size: 15 residues. Per germline, CDR1 GTSNPN and CDR2 SVGIG (reference sequence). With 7 bases clipped from V and 2 bases from J, the junction kept 11 bases outside the gene matches. CDR3 sequence: CAYTDPGGPYNEQFF. The CDR3 DNA reads TGTGCCTACACGGACCCAGGGGGACCCTACAATGAGCAGTTCTTC.

The rearrangement joins TRBV7-6 to TRBJ2-3, with a tentative D call TRBD2 (6 bases). The germline V gene encodes CDR1 SGHVS and CDR2 FNYEAQ. CDR3 length: 20 amino acids. V was shortened by 5 bases and J by 1 base, with 28 bases between the two germline ends. This CDR3 reads CASSTTLPGRTTFRTDTQYF. In DNA, the CDR3 is TGTGCCAGCAGCACGACTTTACCGGGCCGGACTACTTTTCGCACAGATACGCAGTATTTT.

This clone was recorded a few times. V gene TRBV30 combines with J gene TRBJ1-6, with TRBD1 matching over 7 bases. V shed 3 bases, J shed 14 bases, and the junction held 16 bases outside the gene matches. CDR1 is GTSNPN and CDR2 is SVGIG in the germline V gene (reference sequence). CDR3 length: 15 residues. CDR3 loop: CAWRKANGQAATLHF. CDR3 sequence (DNA): TGTGCCTGGAGGAAAGCGAACGGACAGGCGGCCACCCTCCACTTT.

This chain's CDR3 is CASSTLGETQYF. In DNA, the CDR3 is TGTGCCAGCAGTACCCTCGGGGAGACCCAGTACTTC. The chain carries TRBV27 and TRBJ2-5; D ambiguous. The CDR3 is 12 amino acids. Germline loops: CDR1 MNHEY, CDR2 SMNVEV (reference sequence). V was trimmed by 5 bases and J by 5 bases, leaving 9 bases between them.

This clone was counted a few times. The chain employs TRBV4-1 and TRBJ2-1, with D unclear. V was pared by 8 bases and J by 2 bases, with 16 bases between. The CDR3 runs to 15 residues. Per the germline V gene, CDR1 is MGHRA and CDR2 is YSYEKL. In DNA, the CDR3 is TGCGCCAGCGCGGAAAGCACGGATCCCTACAATGAGCAGTTCTTC. This gives the protein CASAESTDPYNEQFF.

This chain uses TRBV6-5 with TRBJ2-7, with D uncertain. V was clipped by 10 bases and J by 4 bases, with 11 bases between them. Germline V gene data show CDR1 as MNHEY and CDR2 as SVGAGI. The length of the CDR3 is 11 residues. The CDR3 coding sequence is TGTGCCACCACGGAGTTATACGAGCAGTACTTC. Its translation is CATTELYEQYF.